Following are 7 T cell receptor beta chains from one sample sequenced in a study of B cell selection in AIRE deficiency. Sorted regulatory T cells were CD4-positive, CD25-high and CD127-low or negative. Clones were read by immunoSEQ multiplex PCR, and TCRdb kept only the in-frame ones, dropping some. The sample carries roughly 24,000 clones, about 92% recorded once. The sample taken for sequencing was CD4+CD25+ Tregs sorted from PBMCs. The receptor set was obtained from a human donor in good health.

The rearrangement joins TRBV7-2 to TRBJ1-5; D is undetermined. Trimming shortened V by 2 bases and J by 9 bases, and 11 bases separated the two germline ends. Germline values: CDR1 SGHTA, CDR2 FQGNSA. The CDR3 length is 13 residues. The CDR3 DNA follows: TGTGCCAGCAGCTTAAAGTTTATGGGGCCCCAGCATTTT. This sequence encodes CASSLKFMGPQHF.

The J gene is TRBJ1-4, the V gene TRBV18, with D tentatively TRBD1 (5 bases). Germline V gene lookup returns CDR1 KGHSH and CDR2 LQKENI. This CDR3 comprises 14 residues. Trimming stripped 4 bases from V and 0 bases from J, with 6 bases between. CDR3 sequence (DNA): TGTGCCAGCTCACGGGGGGCAACTAATGAAAAACTGTTTTTT. The encoded protein is CASSRGATNEKLFF.

This CDR3 reads CASSQERGEQYF. As DNA, the CDR3 is TGCGCCAGCAGCCAAGAACGGGGCGAGCAGTACTTC. The chain is built from TRBV4-1 and TRBJ2-7; perhaps TRBD2 as D (5 bases). The germline V gene encodes CDR1 MGHRA and CDR2 YSYEKL. V lost 0 bases and J lost 6, with 6 bases in between. The CDR3 spans 12 residues.

The rearrangement links TRBV7-2 to TRBJ1-6, with 7 bases aligning to TRBD1. Germline V gene lookup returns CDR1 SGHTA and CDR2 FQGNSA. With 5 bases clipped from V and 9 bases from J, the junction kept 13 bases outside the gene matches. CDR3 length: 16 residues. The CDR3 bases are TGTGCCAGCAGCCCTCTGACAGGGAGGAACGGTTCACCCCTCCACTTT. Its translation is CASSPLTGRNGSPLHF.

This chain connects TRBV29-1 to TRBJ2-5; tentatively, D is TRBD2 (5 bases). From germline, CDR1 is SQVTM and CDR2 ANQGSEA. This CDR3 contains 13 residues. Trimming took off 1 base at V and 3 bases at J, with 9 bases between the two ends. The DNA of the CDR3 is TGCAGCGTTGAAGGCAGACTAAAAGAGACCCAGTACTTC. Translating it yields CSVEGRLKETQYF.

This clone has a single count. The CDR3 DNA follows: TGTGCCAGCAGCGCCTTAGCGGGGGGGCCAAAAGATACGCAGTATTTT. Protein sequence: CASSALAGGPKDTQYF. This chain links TRBV7-6 with TRBJ2-3, with 11 bases lining up with TRBD2. V was pared by 5 bases and J by 5 bases, with 9 bases of the junction left unmatched. The CDR3 runs 16 residues. The germline V gene encodes CDR1 SGHVS and CDR2 FNYEAQ. The whole variable domain, filled in from reference TRBV7-6 and TRBJ2-3, reads GAGVSQSPRYKVTKRGQDVALRCDPISGHVSLYWYRQALGQGPEFLTYFNYEAQQDKSGLPNDRFSAERPEGSISTLTIQRTEQRDSAMYRCASSALAGGPKDTQYFGPGTRLTVL.

V gene TRBV27 combines with J gene TRBJ2-3; TRBD1 is a possible D gene (6 bases). V lost 6 bases to trimming and J lost 1 base, with 14 bases between them. This CDR3 contains 15 residues. The germline V gene encodes CDR1 MNHEY and CDR2 SMNVEV (reference sequence). The CDR3 nucleotides are TGTGCCAGCAGCTCAAGACACAGGGGCACAGATACGCAGTATTTT. This translates into CASSSRHRGTDTQYF.